This TCR beta chain emerged from a study of blood T cell repertoires in COVID-19. Study context: Sites across the United States, Italy and Spain contributed samples from acute and convalescent COVID-19. PBMCs, B-cell-depleted T cells, or T cells were the source of the cDNA or gDNA that made up the material.

In the source study's methods: Cell counts per sample came from amplifying reference gene primers. Profiling relied on immunoSEQ multiplex PCR, and the TCRdb table lists in-frame clones only, not all of them. Clone size and the V and J calls come from that table; the DNA yielded D and trimming. This table holds 250,000 to 300,000 clones, 80% to 90% found once. Input material: peripheral blood. This TCR was sampled from a woman aged 70-85 years with acute or convalescent COVID-19.

The CDR3 bases are TGCAGCGTCAGCGGGGGGACTGAAGCTTTCTTT. Translating it yields CSVSGGTEAFF. The chain uses TRBV29-1 and TRBJ1-1, with D possibly being TRBD1 (5 bases). This CDR3 is built from 11 residues. Trimming pared 6 bases from V and 5 bases from J, leaving 10 bases between. Per germline, CDR1 SQVTM and CDR2 ANQGSEA.